These 13 T cell receptor beta chains were sequenced from one sample in a study of shared clonotypes between healthy human individuals. The naive CD8 fraction comprised CD45RO-negative cells positively selected for CCR7 and excluded terminally differentiated effector memory CD45RA+ cells. TCRdb keeps only in-frame clones here, not all; method: immunoSEQ multiplex PCR. Of roughly 890,000 clones in the sample, more than 85% were seen once. Sequenced input: naive CD8+ T cells sorted from blood. The receptors originated from a young man in good health.

This chain connects TRBV29-1 to TRBJ2-1; D ambiguous. From germline, CDR1 is SQVTM and CDR2 ANQGSEA. This CDR3 region has 14 residues. Deletions cut 2 bases from V and 9 bases from J, with 17 bases between. The CDR3 loop is CSVEPRAPFGEQFF. In DNA, the CDR3 is TGCAGCGTTGAACCCCGGGCCCCTTTCGGTGAGCAGTTCTTC.

The chain couples TRBV10-3 to TRBJ2-2; D is ambiguous. CDR1 ENHRY and CDR2 SYGVKD come from the germline V gene. The ends were cut back, 4 bases at V and 6 bases at J, with 6 bases in the middle. This CDR3 spans 12 amino acids. Written as DNA, the CDR3 is TGTGCCATCAGTGGACCAGCCGGGGAGCTGTTTTTT. Translating gives CAISGPAGELFF.

Notes on this clone: This same CDR3 is encoded by further DNA sequences in the sample. The chain couples TRBV5-1 to TRBJ2-7, with D perhaps matching TRBD1 (6 bases). V was trimmed by 2 bases and J by 3 bases, leaving 12 bases between them. The CDR3 is 14 amino acids. Germline CDR1 and CDR2: SGHRS and YFSETQ. CDR3 nucleotide sequence: TGCGCCAGCAGCTTATGGCAGGGGAACTACGAGCAGTACTTC. It encodes CASSLWQGNYEQYF.

The chain carries TRBV4-3 and TRBJ2-7; tentative D call: TRBD1 (5 bases). CDR3 length equals 15 residues. The ends were cut back, 3 bases at V and 4 bases at J, with 16 bases in the middle. Germline CDR1 LGHNA, CDR2 YSLEER. The CDR3, as DNA: TGCGCCAGCAGCCATGGGGCAGGGTCTGGATACGAGCAGTACTTC. Translated, it gives CASSHGAGSGYEQYF.

V usage is TRBV29-1 and J usage is TRBJ2-7; 7 nucleotides agree with TRBD1. The V segment lost 7 bases and the J segment 7 bases; nucleotides outside the gene matches: 10. Per germline, CDR1 SQVTM and CDR2 ANQGSEA. This CDR3 is built from 12 residues. CDR3 residues: CSAGQAPGEQYF. The CDR3 DNA follows: TGCAGCGCCGGACAGGCCCCCGGGGAGCAGTACTTC.

The rearrangement links TRBV5-6 to TRBJ2-7; TRBD1 might be the D (5 bases). Germline-derived CDR1 and CDR2 are SGHDT and YYEEEE. The CDR3 length is 15 residues. The V and J ends lost 2 bases and 2 bases respectively, with 14 bases between them. CDR3 DNA sequence: TGTGCCAGCAGCTTAGGGGCAAGTACGCCCTACGAGCAGTACTTC. Translated, it gives CASSLGASTPYEQYF.

Of note for this clone: This sample also contains other DNA sequences that code for the same CDR3. V is TRBV7-9 and J is TRBJ2-7, with D possibly called TRBD1 or TRBD2 (7 bases each). The CDR3 consists of 12 residues. The germline CDR1 and CDR2 sequences are SEHNR and FQNEAQ (reference sequence). Between the trimmed V and J ends, which lost 6 bases and 4 bases, there was a span of 10 bases. The CDR3 DNA reads as TGTGCCAGCAGTCAGGGGGGGTACGAGCAGTACTTC. Translation: CASSQGGYEQYF. Looking up the rest from reference TRBV7-9 and TRBJ2-7 gives the full variable domain: DTGVSQNPRHKITKRGQNVTFRCDPISEHNRLYWYRQTLGQGPEFLTYFQNEAQLEKSRLLSDRFSAERPKGSFSTLEIQRTEQGDSAMYLCASSQGGYEQYFGPGTRLTVT.

This clone showed up just once. The chain recombines TRBV9 with TRBJ1-5, with D possibly being TRBD1 (5 bases). The germline gives CDR1 SGDLS, CDR2 YYNGEE. The CDR3 is 15 amino acids. Trimming took 5 bases from V and 0 from J, leaving 12 bases between them. The CDR3 is CASSEDGGSNQPQHF. DNA of the CDR3: TGTGCCAGCAGTGAGGACGGGGGTAGCAATCAGCCCCAGCATTTT.

The J gene is TRBJ2-3, the V gene TRBV27; 9 nucleotides align to TRBD2. CDR1 and CDR2 (germline): MNHEY, SMNVEV (reference sequence). The CDR3 runs 16 residues. After removal of 3 bases from V and 2 bases from J, the junction contained 6 bases not matched to a gene. This CDR3 reads CASSFTGLAITDTQYF. CDR3 DNA sequence: TGTGCCAGCAGTTTTACGGGACTAGCAATCACAGATACGCAGTATTTT.

V gene TRBV7-6 combines with J gene TRBJ2-1; 11 bases align to TRBD2. Germline V gives CDR1 SGHVS, CDR2 FNYEAQ. V lost 5 bases and J lost 4; bases outside the gene matches: 7. The CDR3 has 16 amino acids. The CDR3 is CASSARTSGSYNEQFF. The CDR3 DNA reads TGTGCCAGCAGCGCCCGGACTAGCGGGTCTTACAATGAGCAGTTCTTC.

The chain recombines TRBV7-9 with TRBJ2-2; the match to TRBD2 covers 7 bases. The CDR3 is 16 amino acids. V lost 8 bases, J lost 1 base, and 10 bases stayed unmatched. Germline V lookup: CDR1 SEHNR, CDR2 FQNEAQ (reference sequence). CDR3 sequence: CASVPPERENTGELFF. In nucleotides, the CDR3 is TGTGCCAGCGTCCCCCCGGAGCGGGAGAACACCGGGGAGCTGTTTTTT. The whole variable domain, remainder taken from reference TRBV7-9 and TRBJ2-2, is DTGVSQNPRHKITKRGQNVTFRCDPISEHNRLYWYRQTLGQGPEFLTYFQNEAQLEKSRLLSDRFSAERPKGSFSTLEIQRTEQGDSAMYLCASVPPERENTGELFFGEGSRLTVL.

This chain joins TRBV5-4 and TRBJ2-1; D uncertain. Trimming took off 4 bases at V and 7 bases at J, with 6 bases between the two ends. The germline V gene encodes CDR1 SGHNT and CDR2 YYREEE (reference sequence). CDR3 size: 11 residues. CDR3 DNA sequence: TGTGCCAGCAGCCACGGAAATGAGCAGTTCTTC. Amino acids: CASSHGNEQFF. The full variable domain, in which reference TRBV5-4 and TRBJ2-1 provide the parts outside the CDR3, is ETGVTQSPTHLIKTRGQQVTLRCSSQSGHNTVSWYQQALGQGPQFIFQYYREEENGRGNFPPRFSGLQFPNYSSELNVNALELDDSALYLCASSHGNEQFFGPGTRLTVL.

J is TRBJ1-5 and V is TRBV5-8, with D tentatively TRBD1 (5 bases). Germline V gives CDR1 SGHTS, CDR2 YDEGEE. V was shortened by 0 bases and J by 4 bases, with 11 bases between the two germline ends. This CDR3 comprises 15 residues. The DNA of the CDR3 is TGTGCCAGCAGCTTGGTGTTGAACAGGAATCAGCCCCAGCATTTT. Protein product: CASSLVLNRNQPQHF.